The T cell receptor beta chain described here comes from a study of blood T cells in healthy people across ages. General study results and limits: TCR beta diversity per million T cells fell roughly linearly with age.

The use of a sample-barcoded 5' primer and a J-beta primer mix characterized a second PCR of roughly 6 to 12 cycles. MiXCR, run by TCRdb on the 5' RACE reads, gives a single entry per CDR3 protein. This sample has some 1.4 million distinct CDR3 sequences, with 35% to 45% found just once. Investigators took about 10 milliliters of peripheral blood from every donor. On this clonotype: No antigen is known for it.

Source material: blood. The origin of this receptor is a woman aged 18-35 years in good health.

DNA for the CDR3: TGTGCCAGCAGTCCCGAGGGAGGGTCCTACAATGAGCAGTTCTTC. Translated: CASSPEGGSYNEQFF. The J gene is TRBJ2-1, the V gene TRBV12-3 or TRBV12-4; 7 nucleotides line up with TRBD2. The junction had 5 bases not matched to a gene; V was cut back by 5 bases and J by 1 base. This CDR3 region has 15 residues.